A selection of T cell receptor beta chains follows, all from one sample in a study of blood T cell repertoires in COVID-19. Generated by immunoSEQ multiplex PCR, the TCRdb table keeps only in-frame clones and is missing some. This sample has roughly 380,000 clones, with around nine tenths found just once. What was sequenced was peripheral blood. Receptor source: a woman in her forties with COVID-19, enrolled during active disease. Each CDR3 is given with its conserved first and last residue. Fields, in order: clone size, J gene, D gene, V gene, CDR3 DNA, CDR3 protein. A D gene is named only where the DNA matches it firmly. Clone size is given for some rows only: seen once, a few or many times, or a class if the clone is expanded.

clone_size: -
j_call: TRBJ2-7
d_call: -
v_call: TRBV10-2
cdr3_nt: TGCGCCAGCAGTGAGTCGGGGACATCCTACGAGCAGTACTTC
cdr3_aa: CASSESGTSYEQYF

clone_size: -
j_call: TRBJ1-1
d_call: TRBD1
v_call: TRBV2
cdr3_nt: TGTGCCAGCTACAACACAGGGGTCCCTGAAGCTTTCTTT
cdr3_aa: CASYNTGVPEAFF

clone_size: -
j_call: TRBJ1-6
d_call: -
v_call: TRBV28
cdr3_nt: TGTGCCAGCAGGGAAGGGTCAGGGATTGGTTCACCCCTCCACTTT
cdr3_aa: CASREGSGIGSPLHF

clone_size: -
j_call: TRBJ2-1
d_call: -
v_call: TRBV11-2
cdr3_nt: TGTGCCAGCAGCAACGGGGACTACAATGAGCAGTTCTTC
cdr3_aa: CASSNGDYNEQFF

clone_size: once
j_call: TRBJ1-1
d_call: TRBD1
v_call: TRBV27
cdr3_nt: TGTGCCAGCAGTTTAGACAGGGGGCGGAATGAAGCTTTCTTT
cdr3_aa: CASSLDRGRNEAFF

clone_size: -
j_call: TRBJ1-2
d_call: TRBD1
v_call: TRBV5-1
cdr3_nt: TGCGCCAGCAGCCTGGCGGACAGGGGCGGTGGCTACACCTTC
cdr3_aa: CASSLADRGGGYTF

clone_size: -
j_call: TRBJ1-4
d_call: TRBD1
v_call: TRBV9
cdr3_nt: TGTGCCAGCAGCGACCTGGGACAGGGGCATGATGAAAAACTGTTTTTT
cdr3_aa: CASSDLGQGHDEKLFF

clone_size: once
j_call: TRBJ1-2
d_call: -
v_call: TRBV19
cdr3_nt: TGTGCCAGTAGTAAGGCAGGGAATTTATATGGCTACACCTTC
cdr3_aa: CASSKAGNLYGYTF

clone_size: -
j_call: TRBJ2-7
d_call: -
v_call: TRBV7-9
cdr3_nt: TGTGCCAGCAGCTTCAGGGAAACCCAAAACTACGAGCAGTACTTC
cdr3_aa: CASSFRETQNYEQYF

clone_size: -
j_call: TRBJ1-1
d_call: -
v_call: TRBV18
cdr3_nt: TGTGCCAGCTCACCGGTGACAGCTGAAGCTTTCTTT
cdr3_aa: CASSPVTAEAFF

clone_size: -
j_call: TRBJ1-2
d_call: -
v_call: TRBV19
cdr3_nt: TGTGCCAGTAGTAGGTACCTCGGACAGAATTATGGCTACACCTTC
cdr3_aa: CASSRYLGQNYGYTF

clone_size: -
j_call: TRBJ2-1
d_call: TRBD2
v_call: TRBV9
cdr3_nt: TGTGCCAGCAGCGTTAGCGGGGGGCGGAACAATGAGCAGTTCTTC
cdr3_aa: CASSVSGGRNNEQFF

clone_size: once
j_call: TRBJ1-3
d_call: -
v_call: TRBV7-9
cdr3_nt: TGTGCCAGCAGCTTAATTGACAAGGGAAACACCATATATTTT
cdr3_aa: CASSLIDKGNTIYF

clone_size: -
j_call: TRBJ2-7
d_call: -
v_call: TRBV18
cdr3_nt: TGTGCCAGCTCACCACGACAGGTAACCTACGAGCAGTACTTC
cdr3_aa: CASSPRQVTYEQYF

clone_size: -
j_call: TRBJ2-2
d_call: -
v_call: TRBV11-2
cdr3_nt: TGTGCCAGCAGCCCAACGACTAGGTCCACCGGGGAGCTGTTTTTT
cdr3_aa: CASSPTTRSTGELFF

clone_size: once
j_call: TRBJ2-1
d_call: TRBD2
v_call: TRBV13
cdr3_nt: TGTGCCAGCAGCTTCAAAGCGGGGGGCGCAGGGGGACGGGGTGAGCAGTTCTTC
cdr3_aa: CASSFKAGGAGGRGEQFF

clone_size: -
j_call: TRBJ1-6
d_call: -
v_call: TRBV5-6
cdr3_nt: TGTGCCAGCAGCTTGTCTCCAGGGCATTCACCCCTCCACTTT
cdr3_aa: CASSLSPGHSPLHF

clone_size: once
j_call: TRBJ1-1
d_call: -
v_call: TRBV19
cdr3_nt: TGTGCCAGTAGTCGGACAGCCTATACTGAAGCTTTCTTT
cdr3_aa: CASSRTAYTEAFF

clone_size: -
j_call: TRBJ2-7
d_call: TRBD2
v_call: TRBV28
cdr3_nt: TGTGCCAGCAGTTCCCCCTTTAGCGGGGCCATCAACGAGCAGTACTTC
cdr3_aa: CASSSPFSGAINEQYF

clone_size: -
j_call: TRBJ1-2
d_call: TRBD1
v_call: TRBV28
cdr3_nt: TGTGCCAGCAGTTGGGACAGCCTGGACTATGGCTACACCTTC
cdr3_aa: CASSWDSLDYGYTF

clone_size: -
j_call: TRBJ1-1
d_call: -
v_call: TRBV9
cdr3_nt: TGTGCCAGCACAAGAGCGGGGGCCGAAGCTTTCTTT
cdr3_aa: CASTRAGAEAFF

clone_size: -
j_call: TRBJ2-7
d_call: -
v_call: TRBV28
cdr3_nt: TGTGCCAGCAGTTCCTTAGCGATCCTCTACGAGCAGTACTTC
cdr3_aa: CASSSLAILYEQYF

clone_size: -
j_call: TRBJ2-1
d_call: TRBD1
v_call: TRBV7-8
cdr3_nt: TGTGCCAGCAGCTTACCCCAGACAGGGGGAGGCTCCTACAATGAGCAGTTCTTC
cdr3_aa: CASSLPQTGGGSYNEQFF

clone_size: -
j_call: TRBJ2-7
d_call: -
v_call: TRBV6-5
cdr3_nt: TGTGCCAGCAGCAGAACAGGGTCAGGAATCTACGAGCAGTACTTC
cdr3_aa: CASSRTGSGIYEQYF

clone_size: -
j_call: TRBJ2-2
d_call: TRBD1
v_call: TRBV19
cdr3_nt: TGTGCCAGTAGTATCGGAAACAGGGGGTCCCTCCTTATCACCGGGGAGCTGTTTTTT
cdr3_aa: CASSIGNRGSLLITGELFF

clone_size: once
j_call: TRBJ1-2
d_call: -
v_call: TRBV14
cdr3_nt: TGTGCCAGCAGCCAAGATCTCGGGGGCTATGGCTACACCTTC
cdr3_aa: CASSQDLGGYGYTF

clone_size: once
j_call: TRBJ1-6
d_call: -
v_call: TRBV12-5
cdr3_nt: TGTGCTAGTGGCTCTGAAGCAGGATCACCCCTCCACTTT
cdr3_aa: CASGSEAGSPLHF

clone_size: -
j_call: TRBJ2-3
d_call: TRBD1
v_call: TRBV29-1
cdr3_nt: TGCAGCGTCCGACAGGGGAGTAGGACAGATACGCAGTATTTT
cdr3_aa: CSVRQGSRTDTQYF

clone_size: -
j_call: TRBJ2-2
d_call: TRBD1
v_call: TRBV19
cdr3_nt: TGTGCCAGCAAGAAGACCAACCGGGACAGGGTTCTTACCGGGGAGCTGTTTTTT
cdr3_aa: CASKKTNRDRVLTGELFF

clone_size: -
j_call: TRBJ1-5
d_call: -
v_call: TRBV5-4
cdr3_nt: TGTGCCAGCAGCTTGACGGCAGGGAAGAGTAATCAGCCCCAGCATTTT
cdr3_aa: CASSLTAGKSNQPQHF

clone_size: once
j_call: TRBJ2-7
d_call: -
v_call: TRBV19
cdr3_nt: TGTGCCAGTACCCATTGGTCACTCACAGTCTCCTACGAGCAGTACTTC
cdr3_aa: CASTHWSLTVSYEQYF

clone_size: -
j_call: TRBJ1-2
d_call: -
v_call: TRBV5-3
cdr3_nt: TGTGCCAGAAGCTTGGAGGTGACAGAAAACTATGGCTACACCTTC
cdr3_aa: CARSLEVTENYGYTF

clone_size: -
j_call: TRBJ1-1
d_call: -
v_call: TRBV18
cdr3_nt: TGTGCCAGCTCCCGAGGGCGACGGGACACTGAAGCTTTCTTT
cdr3_aa: CASSRGRRDTEAFF

clone_size: -
j_call: TRBJ1-2
d_call: -
v_call: TRBV5-1
cdr3_nt: TGCGCCAGCAGGCAAGGGGTAGAAGGGTATGGCTACACCTTC
cdr3_aa: CASRQGVEGYGYTF

clone_size: -
j_call: TRBJ1-4
d_call: TRBD1
v_call: TRBV7-2
cdr3_nt: TGTGCCAGCAGCCCCCGGACAGGGCCTAATGAAAAACTGTTTTTT
cdr3_aa: CASSPRTGPNEKLFF

clone_size: -
j_call: TRBJ1-1
d_call: TRBD1
v_call: TRBV27
cdr3_nt: TGTGCCAGCAGTCAAAGGCAGGGGGCGAAGAACACTGAAGCTTTCTTT
cdr3_aa: CASSQRQGAKNTEAFF

clone_size: -
j_call: TRBJ1-5
d_call: TRBD1
v_call: TRBV19
cdr3_nt: TGTGCCAGTAGGAGACAGGGGAATGGCAATCAGCCCCAGCATTTT
cdr3_aa: CASRRQGNGNQPQHF

clone_size: -
j_call: TRBJ1-2
d_call: TRBD1
v_call: TRBV7-9
cdr3_nt: TGTGCCAGCAGCTCGGACAGGGTCTTGTATGGCTACACCTTC
cdr3_aa: CASSSDRVLYGYTF

clone_size: -
j_call: TRBJ1-1
d_call: -
v_call: TRBV28
cdr3_nt: TGTGCCAGCAGTCCGCAGGGGAGTGCTGAAGCTTTCTTT
cdr3_aa: CASSPQGSAEAFF

clone_size: -
j_call: TRBJ1-3
d_call: -
v_call: TRBV9
cdr3_nt: TGTGCCAGCAGCGTAGGACTGAGCTCTGGAAACACCATATATTTT
cdr3_aa: CASSVGLSSGNTIYF

clone_size: -
j_call: TRBJ2-2
d_call: TRBD2
v_call: TRBV13
cdr3_nt: TGTGCCAGCAGCTCCGGGGTAGCGGGACCACCCGGGGAGCTGTTTTTT
cdr3_aa: CASSSGVAGPPGELFF